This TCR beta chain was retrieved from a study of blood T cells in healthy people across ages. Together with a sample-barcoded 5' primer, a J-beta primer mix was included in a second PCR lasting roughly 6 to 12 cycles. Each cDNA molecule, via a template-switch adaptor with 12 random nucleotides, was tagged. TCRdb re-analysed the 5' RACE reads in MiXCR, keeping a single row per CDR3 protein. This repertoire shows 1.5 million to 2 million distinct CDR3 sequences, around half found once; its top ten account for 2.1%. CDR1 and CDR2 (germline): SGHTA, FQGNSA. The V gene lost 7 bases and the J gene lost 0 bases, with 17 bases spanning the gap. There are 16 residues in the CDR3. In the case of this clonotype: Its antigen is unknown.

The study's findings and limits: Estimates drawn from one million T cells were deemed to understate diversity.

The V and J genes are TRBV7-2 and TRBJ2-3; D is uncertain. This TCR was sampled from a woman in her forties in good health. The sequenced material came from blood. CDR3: CASNPRIRTSTDTQYF. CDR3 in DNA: TGTGCCAGCAACCCGCGGATTAGAACTAGCACAGATACGCAGTATTTT.